This T cell receptor (beta chain) was captured in a study of control samples from healthy donors and cancer patients (dated by TCRdb to 2018 to 2021). The CDR3 numbers 14 residues from cysteine through phenylalanine. Only CDR3 DNA is held: 42 bases, read in frame from base 1. V is shortened by 3 bases, J by 1 base, and the region joining them spans 10 bases. From the germline V gene (reference sequence), CDR1 is LNHDA and CDR2 is SQIVND. Library prep was done by the immunoSEQ multiplex PCR assay. The table comes from immuneACCESS by way of TCRdb, which keeps in-frame sequences with V and J called. Part of the clones is missing from these tables; in studies checked, under half for an unresolved V gene and the rest for unknown reasons. The sample table holds 390,000 or so clones, of which approximately 90% were seen once. The ten largest account for roughly 6.4% of the sample. With respect to this clone: Its recognized antigen is unknown. Base quality data are lacking; no much larger clone is found one base away.

The chain uses TRBV19 and TRBJ2-7, and perhaps TRBD1 as D gene, on 6 matching bases. The sequencing sample was made of PBMCs. The sequence came from a man aged 35-49 years with head and neck cancer. The CDR3: CASSIAGTSYEQYF. The DNA reads as follows: TGTGCCAGTAGTATTGCCGGGACATCCTACGAGCAGTACTTC.